Shown below are 31 T cell receptor beta chains from a single sample sequenced in a study of blood T cell repertoires in COVID-19. Only in-frame clones appear in the TCRdb table, and some are missing; sequencing was by immunoSEQ multiplex PCR. The repertoire has around 20,000 clones, 80% to 90% of them found once; the top ten carry about a quarter. The sample consisted of peripheral blood. These receptors all stem from a human donor with active COVID-19. The donor label of this sample is uncertain.

This rearrangement joins TRBV4-2 to TRBJ2-2; D is possibly TRBD2 (6 bases). The V gene lost 4 bases and the J gene lost 3 bases, with 15 bases spanning the gap. The CDR3 totals 16 residues. CDR1 and CDR2 (germline): LGHNA, YNFKEQ. The CDR3 DNA sequence: TGTGCCAGCAGCCTTGGACTATCCTCGGACACCGGGGAGCTGTTTTTT. Protein sequence: CASSLGLSSDTGELFF.

This clone was found a few times. J is TRBJ1-2 and V is TRBV7-9; tentative D call: TRBD1 (5 bases). Trimming took off 5 bases at V and 4 bases at J, with 14 bases between the two ends. Looked up from germline, CDR1 is SEHNR and CDR2 is FQNEAQ (reference sequence). This CDR3 has 14 residues. CDR3 nucleotide sequence: TGTGCCAGCAGCCGGGGGGAAGGAGGCTATGGCTACACCTTC. Amino acid sequence: CASSRGEGGYGYTF.

The chain recombines TRBV5-4 with TRBJ2-3; D may be TRBD2 (7 bases). Looked up from germline, CDR1 is SGHNT and CDR2 is YYREEE (reference sequence). The CDR3 has 15 amino acids. V dropped 0 bases and J dropped 5 bases, with 13 bases sitting between them. The CDR3 nucleotides are TGTGCCAGCAGCTTGGTGGGGGGGCCGGAAGATACGCAGTATTTT. Amino acid sequence: CASSLVGGPEDTQYF.

The chain is built from TRBV5-5 and TRBJ1-2, with 10 positions matching TRBD1. This CDR3 is 14 amino acids long. V lost 4 bases and J lost 5; bases outside the gene matches: 5. Germline V gene lookup returns CDR1 SGHKS and CDR2 YYEKEE (reference sequence). The chain's CDR3 is CASSRDRGWYGYTF. The CDR3 DNA reads TGTGCCAGCAGCCGGGACAGGGGTTGGTATGGCTACACCTTC. Based on the CDR3 plus reference TRBV5-5 and TRBJ1-2, the full variable domain is DAGVTQSPTHLIKTRGQQVTLRCSPISGHKSVSWYQQVLGQGPQFIFQYYEKEERGRGNFPDRFSARQFPNYSSELNVNALLLGDSALYLCASSRDRGWYGYTFGSGTRLTVV.

The genes are TRBV9 and TRBJ2-3; 7 nucleotides line up with TRBD2. The CDR3 has 14 residues. Losses at the gene ends were 0 bases for V and 5 bases for J; bases not matched to a gene: 3. Looked up from germline, CDR1 is SGDLS and CDR2 is YYNGEE. The CDR3 bases are TGTGCCAGCAGCGTAGGGACTAGAGGAGATACGCAGTATTTT. Its translation is CASSVGTRGDTQYF.

The rearrangement uses TRBV14 and TRBJ2-5, with 8 bases matching TRBD2. V gave up 3 bases and J gave up 2 bases; unmatched junction bases: 8. This CDR3 comprises 16 residues. Germline values: CDR1 SGHDN, CDR2 FVKESK. The CDR3 region is CASSHRRGGNQETQYF. The CDR3 nucleotides are TGTGCCAGCAGCCACCGACGGGGGGGTAATCAAGAGACCCAGTACTTC.

The rearrangement joins TRBV7-3 to TRBJ2-7, with a tentative D call TRBD2 (6 bases). Germline assignment: CDR1 SGHTA and CDR2 FQGTGA. This CDR3 contains 15 residues. V was shortened by 6 bases and J by 4 bases, with 19 bases between the two germline ends. The CDR3 region is CASSPVAGGIYEQYF. CDR3 DNA: TGTGCCAGCAGTCCTGTCGCGGGCGGGATTTACGAGCAGTACTTC.

V and J are TRBV24-1 and TRBJ1-1, with 7 bases identical to TRBD1. V shed 3 bases, J shed 8 bases, and the junction held 5 bases outside the gene matches. The CDR3 contains 13 residues. The germline V gene encodes CDR1 KGHDR and CDR2 SFDVKD. CDR3 bases: TGTGCCACCAGTGATCCGTCGACAGGGGAAGCTTTCTTT. It codes for CATSDPSTGEAFF.

The chain combines TRBV12-3 or TRBV12-4 with TRBJ2-1, with no clear D. The CDR3 runs to 13 residues. V shed 3 bases and J shed 9 bases, with 12 bases lying between them. The CDR3 DNA reads TGTGCCAGCAGTTTGATAGAGCACCGTGAGCAGTTCTTC. It is translated as CASSLIEHREQFF.

This rearrangement joins TRBV5-1 to TRBJ2-3; TRBD1 aligns across 8 bases. The CDR3 is made up of 13 amino acids. CDR1 and CDR2 from the germline V gene are SGHRS and YFSETQ. The ends lost 1 base at V and 7 bases at J; junction bases unmatched: 2. CDR3 region: CASSLTGGNTQYF. The CDR3 DNA reads TGCGCCAGCAGCTTGACAGGGGGGAATACGCAGTATTTT.

The CDR3, as DNA: TGTGCCAGCAGCTCATCCGGGACTAGCGGGACGGGGGTGGAGACCCAGTACTTC. It encodes CASSSSGTSGTGVETQYF. The chain links TRBV28 to TRBJ2-5; 13 positions match TRBD2. Losses at the gene ends were 6 bases for V and 5 bases for J; bases not matched to a gene: 15. The CDR3 covers 18 residues. Germline V gives CDR1 MDHEN, CDR2 SYDVKM.

V gene TRBV10-3 combines with J gene TRBJ2-2; D unclear. V lost 0 bases, J lost 7 bases, and 9 bases lay in between. Per the germline V gene, CDR1 is ENHRY and CDR2 is SYGVKD. The CDR3 runs 14 residues. The chain's CDR3 is CAISESAEFGELFF. The CDR3 region has the DNA TGTGCCATCAGTGAGTCGGCGGAGTTCGGGGAGCTGTTTTTT.

This chain connects TRBV4-1 to TRBJ2-7; 15 nucleotides line up with TRBD2. CDR3 size: 18 residues. With V trimmed by 4 bases and J by 3 bases, 10 bases remained unmatched. Germline CDR1 MGHRA, CDR2 YSYEKL. For the CDR3, the DNA is TGCGCCAGCAGCCCTGGACTAGCGGGGGGGCGGTCTCACTACGAGCAGTACTTC. Translating it yields CASSPGLAGGRSHYEQYF.

The V and J genes are TRBV13 and TRBJ1-4; D unclear. Trimming pared 5 bases from V and 0 bases from J, leaving 16 bases between. The germline gives CDR1 PRHDT, CDR2 FYEKMQ (reference sequence). The CDR3 runs 17 residues. The CDR3 DNA reads as TGTGCCAGCAGCCCTAGCAAAACACGGGCAACTAATGAAAAACTGTTTTTT. This codes for CASSPSKTRATNEKLFF.

CDR3 sequence (DNA): TGTGCCAGCAGCCACCGCGGCCAATATTCTAGCACAGATACGCAGTATTTT. Its protein product is CASSHRGQYSSTDTQYF. The V and J genes are TRBV4-2 and TRBJ2-3; D gene ambiguous. Germline V lookup: CDR1 LGHNA, CDR2 YNFKEQ. The CDR3 is 17 residues long. The V end was cut by 3 bases, the J end by 0 bases, with 16 bases between.

The chain combines TRBV2 with TRBJ1-1; D is possibly TRBD1 (5 bases). V lost 5 bases and J 5 bases, leaving 18 bases between the germline ends. The CDR3 has 15 residues. Germline CDR1 SNHLY, CDR2 FYNNEI. CDR3 sequence reads: CASSMAGQGGTEAFF. CDR3 coding DNA: TGTGCCAGCAGTATGGCGGGGCAGGGAGGGACTGAAGCTTTCTTT.

The rearrangement joins TRBV11-2 to TRBJ2-7; 8 bases map to TRBD2. The length of the CDR3 is 18 residues. V was clipped by 4 bases and J by 2 bases; unmatched bases: 16. CDR1 and CDR2 (germline): SGHAT, FQNNGV. The CDR3 DNA reads as TGTGCCAGCAGCTCCTCCGGGGTAGCGGGATTTCGGGCCTACGAGCAGTACTTC. Protein sequence: CASSSSGVAGFRAYEQYF.

The chain combines TRBV5-1 with TRBJ2-5; 13 bases map to TRBD2. CDR1 and CDR2 (germline): SGHRS, YFSETQ. CDR3 length equals 17 residues. Germline trimming cut 4 bases from V and 7 bases from J; bases unmatched to any gene: 13. In DNA, the CDR3 is TGCGCCAGCAGCCCCCTGGGGACTAGCGGGAAAGTGGGGACCCAGTACTTC. Translation gives CASSPLGTSGKVGTQYF.

V is TRBV7-3 and J is TRBJ2-3; D ambiguous. The CDR3 loop spans 14 amino acids. CDR1 and CDR2 from the germline V gene are SGHTA and FQGTGA. The germline V and J ends were trimmed by 3 bases and 0 bases, with 7 bases remaining between them. The CDR3 bases are TGTGCCAGCAGCTTGGGTAGCAGCACAGATACGCAGTATTTT. This sequence encodes CASSLGSSTDTQYF.

This clone has only one observation. The chain has TRBV6-5 and TRBJ2-1; possible D gene TRBD2, 5 bases. CDR1 MNHEY and CDR2 SVGAGI come from the germline V gene. The CDR3 consists of 12 residues. Trimming shortened V by 7 bases and J by 4 bases, and 8 bases separated the two germline ends. The CDR3 bases are TGTGCCAGCACCACGGGATACAATGAGCAGTTCTTC. Its protein is CASTTGYNEQFF.

V usage is TRBV5-6 and J usage is TRBJ2-7; a possible D gene is TRBD2 (6 bases). The ends were cut back, 5 bases at V and 3 bases at J, with 15 bases in the middle. The CDR3 consists of 14 residues. The germline V gene has CDR1 SGHDT and CDR2 YYEEEE. The CDR3 is CASRQWDGGYEQYF. DNA of the CDR3: TGTGCCAGCAGGCAATGGGACGGGGGCTACGAGCAGTACTTC.

This chain links TRBV3-1 (or the pseudogene TRBV3-2) with TRBJ1-5, with TRBD1 as a possible D gene (5 bases). Trimming took off 0 bases at V and 6 bases at J, with 6 bases between the two ends. Germline V lookup: CDR1 LGHDT, CDR2 YNNKEL (reference sequence). The CDR3 loop spans 13 amino acids. In DNA form, the CDR3 reads TGTGCCAGCAGCCAAGATGGGGCTCAGCCCCAGCATTTT. This sequence encodes CASSQDGAQPQHF.

The V gene is TRBV6-4, the J gene TRBJ2-7; 9 positions match TRBD1. Losses at the gene ends were 4 bases for V and 6 bases for J; bases not matched to a gene: 7. CDR1 and CDR2 from the germline V gene are MRHNA and SNTAGT. CDR3 length equals 14 residues. DNA of the CDR3: TGTGCCAGCAGTGGGCGGGACAGGGTCGGCGAGCAGTACTTC. It yields the protein CASSGRDRVGEQYF.

The chain links TRBV30 to TRBJ1-3; weak D call: TRBD1 (5 bases). Germline loops: CDR1 GTSNPN, CDR2 SVGIG (reference sequence). The CDR3 is 18 amino acids. V was cut by 1 base and J by 2 bases, with 21 bases left in between. The CDR3 coding sequence is TGTGCCTGGAGTGCCCAGGGCCGGGGGTTGCTAACTGGAAACACCATATATTTT. Its translation: CAWSAQGRGLLTGNTIYF.

V usage is TRBV19 and J usage is TRBJ2-1, with 7 positions matching TRBD2. Germline assignment: CDR1 LNHDA and CDR2 SQIVND (reference sequence). The length of the CDR3 is 16 residues. V trimming: 3 bases; J trimming: 1 base; junction bases outside the gene matches: 6. Here the CDR3 reads CASSIDSGASYNEQFF. CDR3 sequence (DNA): TGTGCCAGTAGTATCGACAGCGGGGCATCCTACAATGAGCAGTTCTTC. Based on the CDR3 plus reference TRBV19 and TRBJ2-1, the full variable domain is DGGITQSPKYLFRKEGQNVTLSCEQNLNHDAMYWYRQDPGQGLRLIYYSQIVNDFQKGDIAEGYSVSREKKESFPLTVTSAQKNPTAFYLCASSIDSGASYNEQFFGPGTRLTVL.

The J gene is TRBJ2-4, the V gene TRBV3-1 (or the pseudogene TRBV3-2); 9 nucleotides line up with TRBD1. Germline CDR1 reads LGHDT; CDR2 reads YNNKEL (reference sequence). Unmatched junction bases numbered 2, after V lost 1 base and J lost 4 bases. The length of the CDR3 is 15 residues. CDR3 sequence (DNA): TGTGCCAGCAGCCAAGTGGGGACAGGGAAAAACATTCAGTACTTC. Translating gives CASSQVGTGKNIQYF.

The chain employs TRBV19 and TRBJ2-5, with TRBD2 matching over 8 bases. The CDR3 has 17 residues. The V gene's germline CDR1 is LNHDA and CDR2 SQIVND (reference sequence). With V trimmed by 3 bases and J by 2 bases, 11 bases remained unmatched. The CDR3 coding sequence is TGTGCCAGTAGTATCGGTCTAGCGGGTCTGACTCAAGAGACCCAGTACTTC. This translates into CASSIGLAGLTQETQYF.

The rearrangement links TRBV28 to TRBJ2-3; 7 nucleotides agree with TRBD2. The CDR3 has 17 residues. Germline V gives CDR1 MDHEN, CDR2 SYDVKM. The trim removed 8 bases at V and 2 bases at J, leaving 16 bases unmatched. The CDR3 coding sequence is TGTGCCAGCCAGTCCGGAAAGACTAGCCCCTCCACAGATACGCAGTATTTT. Its protein product is CASQSGKTSPSTDTQYF.

CDR3: CASSSGGEYTEAFF. CDR3 bases: TGTGCCAGCAGTAGTGGAGGAGAGTACACTGAAGCTTTCTTT. The chain employs TRBV6-6 and TRBJ1-1; D gene ambiguous. Trimming removed 5 bases from V and 3 bases from J, with 13 bases in between. Germline CDR1 is MNHNY and CDR2 is SVGAGI (reference sequence). CDR3 length equals 14 residues.

The chain joins TRBV7-9 to TRBJ2-2; perhaps TRBD2 as D (6 bases). Germline V CDR1 and CDR2: SEHNR, FQNEAQ (reference sequence). The CDR3 length is 15 residues. The V end lost 5 bases, the J end lost 4 bases, and 14 bases lay between the germline ends. The CDR3 nucleotides are TGTGCCAGCAGCCCCCAGGAGGGGATCACCGGGGAGCTGTTTTTT. It yields the protein CASSPQEGITGELFF.

This sequence joins TRBV7-9 and TRBJ2-5, with 9 bases matching TRBD1. This CDR3 spans 15 amino acids. V shed 6 bases and J 4 bases; nucleotides not matched to a gene: 9. Germline values: CDR1 SEHNR, CDR2 FQNEAQ (reference sequence). As DNA, the CDR3 is TGTGCCAGCAGGGTTCCGGGACAGGGTTCAGAGACCCAGTACTTC. Translating gives CASRVPGQGSETQYF.